The next 28 T cell receptor beta chains were all read from a single sample in a study of shared clonotypes between healthy human individuals. Clones were read by immunoSEQ multiplex PCR, and TCRdb kept only the in-frame ones, dropping some. The sample comprises around 2.5 million clones, more than 85% of which are singletons, and approximately 0.37% rests with the top ten. Sequenced input: naive CD4+ T cells from PBMCs. Subset defined: CD45RA+ positively selected. The source of these receptors is a man younger than 35 in good health. Some clones in this sample may be carry-over from other donors' samples.

The V gene is TRBV5-1, the J gene TRBJ1-3; TRBD1 aligns across 10 bases. The CDR3 runs 16 residues. Looked up from germline, CDR1 is SGHRS and CDR2 is YFSETQ. Germline trimming cut 1 base from V and 2 bases from J; bases unmatched to any gene: 3. The CDR3 protein is CASSLTGTGAGNTIYF. The CDR3 DNA is TGCGCCAGCAGCTTGACCGGGACAGGGGCTGGAAACACCATATATTTT. Looking up the rest from reference TRBV5-1 and TRBJ1-3 gives the full variable domain: KAGVTQTPRYLIKTRGQQVTLSCSPISGHRSVSWYQQTPGQGLQFLFEYFSETQRNKGNFPGRFSGRQFSNSRSEMNVSTLELGDSALYLCASSLTGTGAGNTIYFGEGSWLTVV.

The V call is TRBV19, the J call TRBJ2-4, with 8 bases that match TRBD1. Germline CDR1 is LNHDA and CDR2 is SQIVND (reference sequence). J gave up 8 bases and V 5 bases, and 8 bases lay outside the gene matches. CDR3 length: 14 amino acids. CDR3 nucleotides: TGTGCCAGTAGTGAACCCCAGGGGGCGGACATTCAGTACTTC. Translation gives CASSEPQGADIQYF.

The chain combines TRBV15 with TRBJ1-4; 8 nucleotides match TRBD1. The germline gives CDR1 LNHNV, CDR2 YYDKDF (reference sequence). V trimming: 3 bases; J trimming: 8 bases; junction bases outside the gene matches: 17. This CDR3 comprises 18 residues. The CDR3 spells CATSSPGTGLRRGEKLFF. The CDR3 bases are TGTGCCACCAGCAGTCCCGGGACAGGCCTACGAAGGGGGGAAAAACTGTTTTTT.

The V call is TRBV7-9, the J call TRBJ1-2; 8 bases map to TRBD1. CDR1 is SEHNR and CDR2 is FQNEAQ in the germline V gene (reference sequence). Losses at the gene ends were 5 bases for V and 5 bases for J; bases not matched to a gene: 7. The CDR3 consists of 14 residues. DNA for the CDR3: TGTGCCAGCAGCATGGGACAGGCGACGTATGGCTACACCTTC. As protein: CASSMGQATYGYTF.

Points on this clone: Additional DNA sequences in this sample encode the identical CDR3. The chain employs TRBV18 and TRBJ2-3, with 10 bases that match TRBD2. The CDR3 has 16 residues. Looked up from germline, CDR1 is KGHSH and CDR2 is LQKENI. V was pared by 2 bases and J by 2 bases, with 4 bases of the junction left unmatched. The CDR3: CASSPGLAASTDTQYF. CDR3 bases: TGTGCCAGCTCACCAGGACTAGCGGCGTCCACAGATACGCAGTATTTT.

The J gene is TRBJ2-1, the V gene TRBV5-1; 8 positions agree with TRBD2. V dropped 3 bases and J dropped 3; count of bases not matched to a gene: 11. The CDR3 sequence is 17 residues long. The V gene's germline CDR1 is SGHRS and CDR2 YFSETQ. DNA for the CDR3: TGCGCCAGCAGCTCTAACCCGGGACTAGGGGTCTACAATGAGCAGTTCTTC. Amino acids: CASSSNPGLGVYNEQFF.

The genes are TRBV28 and TRBJ1-4; weak D call: TRBD1 (5 bases). The CDR3 spans 15 residues. CDR1 is MDHEN and CDR2 is SYDVKM in the germline V gene. V lost 4 bases, J lost 5 bases, and 14 bases lay in between. The CDR3 coding sequence is TGTGCCAGCAGTTCCCCTGGGGCACTAAATGAAAAACTGTTTTTT. It specifies CASSSPGALNEKLFF. Full variable domain (outside the CDR3, taken from reference TRBV28 and TRBJ1-4): DVKVTQSSRYLVKRTGEKVFLECVQDMDHENMFWYRQDPGLGLRLIYFSYDVKMKEKGDIPEGYSVSREKKERFSLILESASTNQTSMYLCASSSPGALNEKLFFGSGTQLSVL.

The chain recombines TRBV11-2 with TRBJ2-3; D perhaps matches TRBD1 (5 bases). CDR3 length: 14 amino acids. The germline CDR1 and CDR2 sequences are SGHAT and FQNNGV. The V end lost 4 bases, the J end lost 0 bases, and 8 bases lay between the germline ends. The CDR3 DNA is TGTGCCAGCAGCTCCACAGGTAGCACAGATACGCAGTATTTT. Residues: CASSSTGSTDTQYF.

This chain connects TRBV20-1 to TRBJ1-2; D uncertain. In germline, CDR1 is DFQATT, CDR2 SNEGSKA (reference sequence). Trimming shortened V by 7 bases and J by 3 bases, and 9 bases separated the two germline ends. This CDR3 is 11 amino acids long. CDR3 bases: TGCAGTGGGAAAATCGACTATGGCTACACCTTC. Its protein product is CSGKIDYGYTF.

For the CDR3, the DNA is TGTGCCAGCGTCCGGGGGGACCAAGAGACCCAGTACTTC. Its protein product is CASVRGDQETQYF. The gene calls are TRBV2 and TRBJ2-5; 7 bases are a match to TRBD2. This CDR3 has 13 amino acids. Germline CDR1 reads SNHLY; CDR2 reads FYNNEI. With 8 bases clipped from V and 0 bases from J, the junction kept 3 bases outside the gene matches.

The J gene is TRBJ2-7, the V gene TRBV27, with D unclear. The CDR3 spans 12 residues. Germline V gene data show CDR1 as MNHEY and CDR2 as SMNVEV (reference sequence). V was cut by 5 bases and J by 5 bases, with 10 bases left in between. The CDR3 protein is CASSGFFDEQYF. The CDR3, as DNA: TGTGCCAGCAGTGGGTTTTTCGACGAGCAGTACTTC.

This clone was counted between two and nine times. The sample holds other DNA sequences that translate to the same CDR3. The chain combines TRBV5-4 with TRBJ1-2; D unclear. The CDR3 consists of 13 residues. Germline lookup yields CDR1 SGHNT and CDR2 YYREEE (reference sequence). Trimming took off 4 bases at V and 1 base at J, with 8 bases between the two ends. In DNA, the CDR3 is TGTGCCAGCAGCGCGGACCGTAACTATGGCTACACCTTC. Residues: CASSADRNYGYTF.

This chain links TRBV28 with TRBJ2-2; D gene uncertain. The CDR3 runs to 13 residues. V was trimmed by 11 bases and J by 1 base, leaving 11 bases between them. Germline V gene lookup returns CDR1 MDHEN and CDR2 SYDVKM. For the CDR3, the DNA is TGTGCCGGACGAAGATGGAACACCGGGGAGCTGTTTTTT. Its protein product is CAGRRWNTGELFF.

The chain links TRBV28 to TRBJ1-2; D perhaps matches TRBD1 (5 bases). CDR1 MDHEN and CDR2 SYDVKM come from the germline V gene. CDR3 length: 15 residues. V lost 5 bases and J 7 bases, leaving 20 bases between the germline ends. The CDR3 reads CASSRGSPTLSGYTF. CDR3 DNA sequence: TGTGCCAGCAGTCGGGGCAGCCCGACTCTAAGTGGCTACACCTTC.

J is TRBJ1-2 and V is TRBV10-2; 7 nucleotides agree with TRBD1. V lost 6 bases to trimming and J lost 4 bases; unmatched junction nucleotides: 8. In germline, CDR1 is WSHSY, CDR2 SAAADI. The CDR3 contains 14 residues. The CDR3 bases are TGCGCCAGCAGGGAAGCCAGGGGGGCCTATGGCTACACCTTC. Protein sequence: CASREARGAYGYTF.

The chain employs TRBV4-2 and TRBJ1-1, with D possibly being TRBD1 (5 bases). The ends were cut back, 0 bases at V and 14 bases at J, with 19 bases in the middle. The CDR3 spans 14 residues. CDR1 LGHNA and CDR2 YNFKEQ come from the germline V gene. The chain's CDR3 is CASSQDETVGTSFF. The DNA of the CDR3 is TGTGCCAGCAGCCAAGATGAGACAGTGGGGACTTCATTCTTT.

A single count supports this clone. The chain carries TRBV6-5 and TRBJ2-5; 8 bases line up with TRBD1. With V trimmed by 0 bases and J by 5 bases, 8 bases remained unmatched. The CDR3 extends over 16 amino acids. Germline values: CDR1 MNHEY, CDR2 SVGAGI. CDR3 region: CASSYSTGGLGETQYF. CDR3 DNA: TGTGCCAGCAGTTACTCAACAGGGGGTTTGGGGGAGACCCAGTACTTC.

V is TRBV6-1 and J is TRBJ2-7, with D unresolved. The V end lost 2 bases, the J end lost 2 bases, and 16 bases lay between the germline ends. Germline V gene lookup returns CDR1 MNHNS and CDR2 SASEGT. The CDR3 is 16 amino acids. The CDR3 loop reads CASSEYGPGLTYEQYF. The CDR3 DNA is TGTGCCAGCAGTGAATACGGCCCCGGGCTGACCTACGAGCAGTACTTC.

The chain combines TRBV6-7 with TRBJ2-1; D unresolved. TRBV6-7 is known as an ORF, though its function is uncertain. The CDR3 totals 19 residues. V lost 2 bases to trimming and J lost 0 bases, with 20 bases between them. CDR3 nucleotide sequence: TGTGCCAGCAGTTACCCGATAGGAACCCTGGTCGGCTCCTACAATGAGCAGTTCTTC. Residues: CASSYPIGTLVGSYNEQFF.

V and J are TRBV2 and TRBJ1-1; D may be TRBD1 (5 bases). The germline gives CDR1 SNHLY, CDR2 FYNNEI. CDR3 size: 13 residues. The V gene lost 4 bases and the J gene lost 10 bases, with 16 bases spanning the gap. The CDR3 loop is CASSGGEDGGAFF. The CDR3 DNA sequence: TGTGCCAGCAGTGGGGGGGAGGACGGTGGAGCTTTCTTT. The variable domain in full, completed from reference TRBV2 and TRBJ1-1, reads EPEVTQTPSHQVTQMGQEVILRCVPISNHLYFYWYRQILGQKVEFLVSFYNNEISEKSEIFDDQFSVERPDGSNFTLKIRSTKLEDSAMYFCASSGGEDGGAFFGQGTRLTVV.

The chain joins TRBV11-2 to TRBJ2-3; no reliable D call. V lost 5 bases and J 2 bases, leaving 14 bases between the germline ends. CDR1 and CDR2 from the germline V gene are SGHAT and FQNNGV. CDR3 length: 15 residues. The CDR3, as DNA: TGTGCCAGCAGCCCCGCCGGCCTACACACAGATACGCAGTATTTT. Its translation is CASSPAGLHTDTQYF. Together with reference TRBV11-2 and TRBJ2-3, the CDR3 gives the full variable domain: EAGVAQSPRYKIIEKRQSVAFWCNPISGHATLYWYQQILGQGPKLLIQFQNNGVVDDSQLPKDRFSAERLKGVDSTLKIQPAKLEDSAVYLCASSPAGLHTDTQYFGPGTRLTVL.

V is TRBV6-6 and J is TRBJ1-3; 9 nucleotides match TRBD1. The CDR3 runs 13 residues. Germline-derived CDR1 and CDR2 are MNHNY and SVGAGI (reference sequence). Trimming at V came to 5 bases and at J to 6 bases, leaving 2 bases not matched to a gene. CDR3 sequence (DNA): TGTGCCAGCAGTAAACAGGGGGCAAACACCATATATTTT. Translated, it gives CASSKQGANTIYF.

This chain uses TRBV7-9 with TRBJ2-7, with 15 bases aligning to TRBD2. With V trimmed by 6 bases and J by 6 bases, 18 bases remained unmatched. Germline V lookup: CDR1 SEHNR, CDR2 FQNEAQ (reference sequence). This CDR3 is built from 19 residues. CDR3 in amino acids: CASSHFGTGGLAGGSEQYF. The CDR3 DNA is TGTGCCAGCAGTCACTTTGGGACAGGGGGACTAGCGGGAGGAAGCGAGCAGTACTTC.

V and J are TRBV7-9 and TRBJ2-5, with 7 bases fitting TRBD1. J lost 1 base, V lost 4 bases, and 6 bases had no gene match. The CDR3 contains 15 residues. Germline CDR1 is SEHNR and CDR2 is FQNEAQ (reference sequence). CDR3 residues: CASSSQGQTQETQYF. CDR3 nucleotide sequence: TGTGCCAGCAGCTCACAGGGACAGACCCAAGAGACCCAGTACTTC. The whole variable domain, remainder taken from reference TRBV7-9 and TRBJ2-5, is DTGVSQNPRHKITKRGQNVTFRCDPISEHNRLYWYRQTLGQGPEFLTYFQNEAQLEKSRLLSDRFSAERPKGSFSTLEIQRTEQGDSAMYLCASSSQGQTQETQYFGPGTRLLVL.

The rearrangement joins TRBV28 to TRBJ1-1; D might be TRBD1 (6 bases). CDR1 is MDHEN and CDR2 is SYDVKM in the germline V gene. The CDR3 totals 15 residues. V gave up 5 bases and J gave up 5 bases, with 18 bases separating them. The CDR3 DNA is TGTGCCAGCAGTCCCCGGACTGGGGGGCGTACTGAAGCTTTCTTT. Residues: CASSPRTGGRTEAFF.

The chain uses TRBV19 and TRBJ2-1; D may match TRBD1 or TRBD2 (5 bases each). CDR1 LNHDA and CDR2 SQIVND come from the germline V gene (reference sequence). Trimming left V 7 bases short and J 4 bases short, with 11 bases between. The CDR3 runs to 13 residues. In DNA, the CDR3 is TGTGCCAGTAAGAGGGGCGCTTACAATGAGCAGTTCTTC. Its protein product is CASKRGAYNEQFF.

Note on this clone: The sample contains more than one DNA sequence encoding this CDR3. This chain joins TRBV5-1 and TRBJ1-1; no reliable D call. Trimming took 2 bases from V and 2 from J, leaving 7 bases between them. CDR1 and CDR2 (germline): SGHRS, YFSETQ. The CDR3 totals 13 residues. The CDR3 protein is CASSFGGNTEAFF. The CDR3 region has the DNA TGCGCCAGCAGCTTCGGAGGTAACACTGAAGCTTTCTTT.

V is TRBV15 and J is TRBJ2-2; 13 bases are a match to TRBD2. Germline lookup yields CDR1 LNHNV and CDR2 YYDKDF (reference sequence). The CDR3 extends over 19 amino acids. Trimming removed 0 bases from V and 5 bases from J; junction bases left unmatched: 9. CDR3 in DNA: TGTGCCACCAGCAGAGATACCGGACTAGCGGGAGTCCATACCGGGGAGCTGTTTTTT. It yields the protein CATSRDTGLAGVHTGELFF. Full variable domain (remainder filled in from reference TRBV15 and TRBJ2-2): DAMVIQNPRYQVTQFGKPVTLSCSQTLNHNVMYWYQQKSSQAPKLLFHYYDKDFNNEADTPDNFQSRRPNTSFCFLDIRSPGLGDTAMYLCATSRDTGLAGVHTGELFFGEGSRLTVL.